Presented here are 28 T cell receptor beta chains from one specimen sequenced in a study of tumor-infiltrating lymphocytes in localized non-small cell lung cancer. Only in-frame clones appear in the TCRdb table, and some are missing; sequencing was by immunoSEQ multiplex PCR. The sample holds about 16,000 clones, roughly 40% seen once. The sample comprised lung tumor tissue. The receptors derive from a human donor with non-small cell lung cancer.

V is TRBV25-1 and J is TRBJ1-6; TRBD1 agrees at 7 bases. Losses at the gene ends were 6 bases for V and 11 bases for J; bases not matched to a gene: 7. CDR1 is MGHDK and CDR2 is SYGVNS in the germline V gene. There are 13 residues in the CDR3. CDR3 nucleotide sequence: TGTGCCAGCAGGGGCGACAGGGAACCACCCCTCCACTTT. Protein product: CASRGDREPPLHF.

V is TRBV20-1 and J is TRBJ1-1; TRBD1 might be the D (5 bases). This CDR3 comprises 11 residues. Germline assignment: CDR1 DFQATT and CDR2 SNEGSKA (reference sequence). The CDR3 DNA follows: TGCACCTGGGACCTGAACACTGAAGCTTTCTTT. Protein: CTWDLNTEAFF.

Many counts were recorded for this clone. This chain joins TRBV14 and TRBJ1-6; D not certain. CDR1 is SGHDN and CDR2 is FVKESK in the germline V gene. V lost 0 bases to trimming and J lost 3 bases, with 18 bases between them. The CDR3 consists of 19 residues. The DNA for the CDR3 is TGTGCCAGCAGCCAAGATGGATTAAAGGGTAATATCTATAATTCACCCCTCCACTTT. This codes for CASSQDGLKGNIYNSPLHF.

This clone was recorded once. The chain uses TRBV2 and TRBJ2-3; no clear D gene. The CDR3 has 14 amino acids. V was trimmed by 5 bases and J by 2 bases, leaving 11 bases between them. The V gene's germline CDR1 is SNHLY and CDR2 FYNNEI. The CDR3 loop reads CASSPALTTDTQYF. In DNA form, the CDR3 reads TGTGCCAGCAGTCCGGCTCTGACCACAGATACGCAGTATTTT.

Only a few counts were recorded for this clone. The chain employs TRBV18 and TRBJ2-2; D is ambiguous. Deletions cut 2 bases from V and 6 bases from J, with 4 bases between. Germline CDR1 is KGHSH and CDR2 is LQKENI. The CDR3 is 12 residues long. The CDR3 protein is CASSPGAGELFF. The DNA for the CDR3 is TGTGCCAGCTCACCAGGTGCCGGGGAGCTGTTTTTT. The whole variable domain, filled in from reference TRBV18 and TRBJ2-2, reads NAGVMQNPRHLVRRRGQEARLRCSPMKGHSHVYWYRQLPEEGLKFMVYLQKENIIDESGMPKERFSAEFPKEGPSILRIQQVVRGDSAAYFCASSPGAGELFFGEGSRLTVL.

This clone was counted a few times. V usage is TRBV11-2 and J usage is TRBJ2-7; no definite D call. The V and J ends lost 5 bases and 2 bases respectively, with 10 bases between them. Germline CDR1 is SGHAT and CDR2 is FQNNGV. This CDR3 is built from 13 residues. The CDR3 sequence: CASSHGQAYEQYF. The CDR3 DNA sequence: TGTGCCAGCAGCCACGGGCAGGCCTACGAGCAGTACTTC.

Here the CDR3 DNA reads TGTGCCAGCAGCTCCAGGGGGGGTCCCTACGAGCAGTACTTC. Amino acids: CASSSRGGPYEQYF. The chain has TRBV7-2 and TRBJ2-7, with D tentatively TRBD1 or TRBD2 (7 bases each). The V and J ends lost 4 bases and 2 bases respectively, with 12 bases between them. This CDR3 comprises 14 residues. Germline V gene sequence: CDR1 SGHTA, CDR2 FQGNSA.

V is TRBV2 and J is TRBJ1-1; D remains ambiguous. Trimming took off 6 bases at V and 2 bases at J, with 10 bases between the two ends. The length of the CDR3 is 13 residues. CDR1 is SNHLY, CDR2 FYNNEI, per germline. CDR3: CASREQGNTEAFF. The CDR3 DNA reads as TGTGCCAGCAGGGAGCAAGGTAACACTGAAGCTTTCTTT. The full variable domain, its missing parts supplied by reference TRBV2 and TRBJ1-1, is EPEVTQTPSHQVTQMGQEVILRCVPISNHLYFYWYRQILGQKVEFLVSFYNNEISEKSEIFDDQFSVERPDGSNFTLKIRSTKLEDSAMYFCASREQGNTEAFFGQGTRLTVV.

The V and J genes are TRBV5-4 and TRBJ2-3; 12 bases are shared with TRBD1. The trim removed 4 bases at V and 1 base at J, leaving 13 bases unmatched. Germline V gives CDR1 SGHNT, CDR2 YYREEE (reference sequence). CDR3 length: 19 residues. For the CDR3, the DNA is TGTGCCAGCAGCCTGTACTTAACCGGGACAGGGGGCGGCACAGATACGCAGTATTTT. Protein: CASSLYLTGTGGGTDTQYF.

This rearrangement joins TRBV11-2 to TRBJ1-6; no clear D. V was clipped by 3 bases and J by 7 bases, with 10 bases between them. The CDR3 is made up of 14 amino acids. Germline CDR1 is SGHAT and CDR2 is FQNNGV. As DNA, the CDR3 is TGTGCCAGCAGCTTGATCAGCTTGAATTCACCCCTCCACTTT. This codes for CASSLISLNSPLHF.

The chain employs TRBV5-1 and TRBJ1-2; D not resolved. This CDR3 is 15 amino acids long. V dropped 4 bases and J dropped 0 bases, with 13 bases sitting between them. Germline CDR1 is SGHRS and CDR2 is YFSETQ. The CDR3 region is CASSRAGSSNYGYTF. Written as DNA, the CDR3 is TGCGCCAGCAGCCGGGCGGGGAGTTCTAACTATGGCTACACCTTC.

In this sample, this clone turned up a few times. The chain joins TRBV4-1 to TRBJ1-3; D is perhaps TRBD1 (6 bases). CDR3 length: 19 residues. Germline-derived CDR1 and CDR2 are MGHRA and YSYEKL. V lost 0 bases to trimming and J lost 0 bases, with 18 bases between them. This chain's CDR3 is CASSQERGSGAISGNTIYF. The CDR3 DNA sequence: TGCGCCAGCAGCCAAGAAAGGGGGTCAGGGGCCATCTCTGGAAACACCATATATTTT.

This chain links TRBV6-1 with TRBJ2-6; D is unclear. The CDR3 has 14 amino acids. Trimming left V 6 bases short and J 0 bases short, with 6 bases between. Germline CDR1 and CDR2: MNHNS and SASEGT. This chain's CDR3 is CASRRSSGANVLTF. The CDR3 bases are TGTGCCAGCAGGCGTAGCTCTGGGGCCAACGTCCTGACTTTC.

The V call is TRBV7-2, the J call TRBJ2-3; 9 bases are shared with TRBD2. V was pared by 1 base and J by 7 bases, with 12 bases of the junction left unmatched. The V gene's germline CDR1 is SGHTA and CDR2 FQGNSA. CDR3 size: 17 residues. DNA of the CDR3: TGTGCCAGCAGCTTAGTAAGCGGGGGGACAGACAGCTATACGCAGTATTTT. Protein sequence: CASSLVSGGTDSYTQYF.

This clone has a handful of counts. This chain links TRBV27 with TRBJ1-4; D is possibly TRBD1 (5 bases). In germline, CDR1 is MNHEY, CDR2 SMNVEV (reference sequence). The CDR3 is 16 residues long. V lost 7 bases, J lost 3 bases, and 18 bases lay in between. The CDR3 here is CASKRGQGISNEKLFF. CDR3 nucleotide sequence: TGTGCCAGCAAGCGAGGGCAGGGAATATCTAATGAAAAACTGTTTTTT.

The J gene is TRBJ1-1, the V gene TRBV5-6; 8 bases are a match to TRBD1. Germline assignment: CDR1 SGHDT and CDR2 YYEEEE. The CDR3 consists of 13 residues. V shed 5 bases and J 5 bases; nucleotides not matched to a gene: 5. The CDR3 DNA sequence: TGTGCCAGCAGGGAACAGGGGGATACTGAAGCTTTCTTT. It encodes CASREQGDTEAFF.

This clone was recorded once. This chain joins TRBV27 and TRBJ2-3, with TRBD2 matching over 7 bases. V shed 6 bases and J 4 bases; nucleotides not matched to a gene: 16. The CDR3 is 17 residues long. In germline, CDR1 is MNHEY, CDR2 SMNVEV (reference sequence). The CDR3: CASSYPPQAGRADTQYF. In DNA form, the CDR3 reads TGTGCCAGCAGCTACCCCCCCCAAGCGGGGAGGGCAGATACGCAGTATTTT.

V gene TRBV7-9 combines with J gene TRBJ2-3; D is ambiguous. Trimming stripped 1 base from V and 1 base from J, with 18 bases between. This CDR3 contains 18 residues. Germline V gene data show CDR1 as SEHNR and CDR2 as FQNEAQ (reference sequence). CDR3 region: CASSLVVAAVGGTDTQYF. CDR3 sequence (DNA): TGTGCCAGCAGCTTAGTAGTTGCTGCGGTCGGCGGCACAGATACGCAGTATTTT. Filled out from reference TRBV7-9 and TRBJ2-3, the complete variable domain reads DTGVSQNPRHKITKRGQNVTFRCDPISEHNRLYWYRQTLGQGPEFLTYFQNEAQLEKSRLLSDRFSAERPKGSFSTLEIQRTEQGDSAMYLCASSLVVAAVGGTDTQYFGPGTRLTVL.

This clone was counted at least ten times. V usage is TRBV19 and J usage is TRBJ2-4; D remains unclear. V shed 3 bases and J shed 1 base, with 13 bases lying between them. The CDR3 has 16 amino acids. Germline CDR1 reads LNHDA; CDR2 reads SQIVND (reference sequence). CDR3: CASSITPGWAKNIQYF. The DNA of the CDR3 is TGTGCCAGTAGTATCACACCGGGCTGGGCCAAAAACATTCAGTACTTC.

The V call is TRBV30, the J call TRBJ2-1, with 9 bases that match TRBD1. The germline CDR1 and CDR2 sequences are GTSNPN and SVGIG (reference sequence). This CDR3 region has 13 residues. V lost 5 bases and J lost 5; bases outside the gene matches: 4. CDR3 residues: CAWDRGRHNEQFF. In DNA, the CDR3 is TGTGCCTGGGACAGGGGGAGACACAATGAGCAGTTCTTC.

This clone came up once. The chain combines TRBV27 with TRBJ2-4; TRBD1 matches at 9 bases. V was clipped by 3 bases and J by 9 bases; unmatched bases: 6. The CDR3 totals 14 residues. Germline V gene sequence: CDR1 MNHEY, CDR2 SMNVEV (reference sequence). The CDR3 loop reads CASSFSTGGAIQYF. The CDR3 nucleotides are TGTGCCAGCAGTTTTTCGACAGGGGGGGCCATTCAGTACTTC.

The chain recombines TRBV2 with TRBJ2-2; D gene uncertain. From germline, CDR1 is SNHLY and CDR2 FYNNEI. The length of the CDR3 is 14 residues. V was cut by 6 bases and J by 1 base, with 9 bases left in between. Here the CDR3 DNA reads TGTGCCAGCAGCAAGGACGGGAACACCGGGGAGCTGTTTTTT. Its translation is CASSKDGNTGELFF.

V and J are TRBV18 and TRBJ1-2; maybe TRBD1 (5 bases). The germline V gene encodes CDR1 KGHSH and CDR2 LQKENI. There are 16 residues in the CDR3. Deletions cut 2 bases from V and 0 bases from J, with 13 bases between. CDR3 residues: CASSPSAGTTNYGYTF. The CDR3 nucleotides read TGTGCCAGCTCACCATCGGCAGGGACTACTAACTATGGCTACACCTTC.

Many counts were recorded for this clone. This chain's CDR3 is CASSTTAFEQYF. CDR3 in DNA: TGTGCCAGCTCGACGACAGCTTTCGAGCAGTACTTC. The V call is TRBV18, the J call TRBJ2-7; D perhaps matches TRBD1 (5 bases). Trimming left V 6 bases short and J 6 bases short, with 12 bases between. Germline-derived CDR1 and CDR2 are KGHSH and LQKENI. The CDR3 covers 12 residues.

Only a few counts were recorded for this clone. The J gene is TRBJ2-2, the V gene TRBV7-2; TRBD2 agrees at 8 bases. Germline CDR1 reads SGHTA; CDR2 reads FQGNSA. V was clipped by 5 bases and J by 6 bases; unmatched bases: 8. The CDR3 contains 15 residues. CDR3 nucleotide sequence: TGTGCCAGCAGCATGAGCGGGGGTCGGTCCGGGGAGCTGTTTTTT. Translation: CASSMSGGRSGELFF.

The gene calls are TRBV5-4 and TRBJ1-6; D ambiguous. This CDR3 is 14 amino acids long. Germline V gene lookup returns CDR1 SGHNT and CDR2 YYREEE (reference sequence). Trimming pared 7 bases from V and 6 bases from J, leaving 14 bases between. The CDR3 sequence: CASQTGQFNSPLHF. CDR3 sequence (DNA): TGTGCCAGCCAGACGGGTCAGTTTAATTCACCCCTCCACTTT. The variable domain in full, completed from reference TRBV5-4 and TRBJ1-6, reads ETGVTQSPTHLIKTRGQQVTLRCSSQSGHNTVSWYQQALGQGPQFIFQYYREEENGRGNFPPRFSGLQFPNYSSELNVNALELDDSALYLCASQTGQFNSPLHFGNGTRLTVT.

J is TRBJ1-2 and V is TRBV6-5; 7 nucleotides line up with TRBD1. Germline CDR1 and CDR2: MNHEY and SVGAGI. The CDR3 has 15 amino acids. V lost 6 bases to trimming and J lost 3 bases; unmatched junction nucleotides: 10. CDR3 residues: CASSPPGQRYYGYTF. In DNA, the CDR3 is TGTGCCAGCAGCCCGCCGGGACAGCGATACTATGGCTACACCTTC.

The count of this clone is one. Germline and junction disagree at one end, which may indicate a read error. The chain recombines TRBV5-6 with TRBJ2-3; TRBD1 might be the D (5 bases). Germline assignment: CDR1 SGHDT and CDR2 YYEEEE. This CDR3 has 10 amino acids. Here the CDR3 reads CASSCGVGDF. The CDR3 bases are TGTGCCAGCAGCTGTGGCGTAGGGGATTTT.